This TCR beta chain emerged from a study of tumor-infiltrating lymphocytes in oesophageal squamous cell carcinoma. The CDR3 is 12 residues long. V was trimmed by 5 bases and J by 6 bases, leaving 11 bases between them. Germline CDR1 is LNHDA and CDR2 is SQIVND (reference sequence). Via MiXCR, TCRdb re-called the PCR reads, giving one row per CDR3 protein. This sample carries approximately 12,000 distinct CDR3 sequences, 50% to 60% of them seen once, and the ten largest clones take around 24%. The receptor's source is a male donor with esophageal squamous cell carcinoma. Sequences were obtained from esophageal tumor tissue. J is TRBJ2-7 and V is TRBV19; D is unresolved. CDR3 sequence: CASSQHIGEQYF. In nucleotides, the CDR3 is TGTGCCAGTAGTCAGCATATAGGCGAGCAGTACTTC.